This TCR beta chain was observed in a study of response to subunit inactivated influenza vaccine. The CDR3 contains 14 residues. Germline lookup yields CDR1 SQVTM and CDR2 ANQGSEA. V lost 2 bases and J 6 bases, leaving 13 bases between the germline ends. TCRdb processed the RT-PCR reads anew with MiXCR; each CDR3 protein has one entry. The sample yields roughly 700,000 distinct CDR3 sequences, around 14% seen once. The source material was PBMCs from blood, sampled roughly 2 weeks before vaccination. The sequence was obtained from a man in his forties or fifties who received an inactivated influenza vaccine. This rearrangement joins TRBV29-1 to TRBJ2-2; either TRBD1 or TRBD2 may supply D (7 bases each). The CDR3: CSVEPGGVAGELFF. The CDR3 nucleotides are TGCAGCGTTGAACCAGGGGGGGTTGCCGGGGAGCTGTTTTTT.